The entry below describes one T cell receptor (beta chain). Measured with immunoSEQ multiplex PCR; TCRdb has only the in-frame clones, and not every one. The sample yields some 80,000 clones, about 95% seen once. These data come from a study of T cell changes during pregnancy in multiple sclerosis. CDR1 SGDLS and CDR2 YYNGEE come from the germline V gene. V gave up 0 bases and J gave up 3 bases; unmatched junction bases: 5. This CDR3 is 15 amino acids long. This material consisted of peripheral blood, taken in the second trimester of pregnancy. V usage is TRBV9 and J usage is TRBJ2-7; 8 bases align to TRBD1. This receptor was identified in a female donor with multiple sclerosis, enrolled in a pregnancy study. CDR3 bases: TGTGCCAGCAGCGTAGGGGGGGACAGGAACTACGAGCAGTACTTC. Its translation: CASSVGGDRNYEQYF. The complete variable domain, with remaining parts taken from reference TRBV9 and TRBJ2-7, reads DSGVTQTPKHLITATGQRVTLRCSPRSGDLSVYWYQQSLDQGLQFLIQYYNGEERAKGNILERFSAQQFPDLHSELNLSSLELGDSALYFCASSVGGDRNYEQYFGPGTRLTVT.